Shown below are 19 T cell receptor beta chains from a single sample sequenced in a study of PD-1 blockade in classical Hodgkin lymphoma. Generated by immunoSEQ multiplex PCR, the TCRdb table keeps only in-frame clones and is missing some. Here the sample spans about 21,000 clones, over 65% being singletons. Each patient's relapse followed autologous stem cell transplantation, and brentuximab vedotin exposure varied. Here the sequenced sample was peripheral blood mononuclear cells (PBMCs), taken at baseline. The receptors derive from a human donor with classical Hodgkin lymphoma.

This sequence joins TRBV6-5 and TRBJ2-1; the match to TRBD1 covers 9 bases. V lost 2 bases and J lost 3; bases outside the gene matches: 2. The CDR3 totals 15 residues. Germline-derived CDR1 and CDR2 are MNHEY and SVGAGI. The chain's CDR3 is CASSYGTGNYNEQFF. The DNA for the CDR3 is TGTGCCAGCAGTTACGGGACAGGGAACTACAATGAGCAGTTCTTC.

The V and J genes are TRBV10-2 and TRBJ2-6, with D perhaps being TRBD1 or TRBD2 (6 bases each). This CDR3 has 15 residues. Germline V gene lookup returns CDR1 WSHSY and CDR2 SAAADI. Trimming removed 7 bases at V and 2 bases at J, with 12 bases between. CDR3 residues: CASNRGLTGANVLTF. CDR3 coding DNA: TGCGCCAGCAACCGGGGGCTTACTGGGGCCAACGTCCTGACTTTC.

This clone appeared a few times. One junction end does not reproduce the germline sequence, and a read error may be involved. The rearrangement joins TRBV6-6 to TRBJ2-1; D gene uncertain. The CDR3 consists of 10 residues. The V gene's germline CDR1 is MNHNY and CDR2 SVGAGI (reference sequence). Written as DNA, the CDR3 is TGTGCCAGCTCCAACAATGAGCAGTTCTTC. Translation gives CASSNNEQFF.

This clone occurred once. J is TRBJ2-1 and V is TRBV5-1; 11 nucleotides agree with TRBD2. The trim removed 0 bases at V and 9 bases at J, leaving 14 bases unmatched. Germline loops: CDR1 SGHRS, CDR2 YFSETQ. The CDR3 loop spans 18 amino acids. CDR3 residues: CASSLVNLAGGWDTEQFF. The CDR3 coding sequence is TGCGCCAGCAGCTTGGTAAACCTAGCGGGGGGCTGGGACACTGAGCAGTTCTTC.

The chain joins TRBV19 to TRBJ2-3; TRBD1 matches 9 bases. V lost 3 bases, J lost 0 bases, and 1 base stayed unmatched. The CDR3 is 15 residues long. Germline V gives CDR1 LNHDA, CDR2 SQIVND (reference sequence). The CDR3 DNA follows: TGTGCCAGTAGTATTGACAGGGGGAGCACAGATACGCAGTATTTT. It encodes CASSIDRGSTDTQYF.

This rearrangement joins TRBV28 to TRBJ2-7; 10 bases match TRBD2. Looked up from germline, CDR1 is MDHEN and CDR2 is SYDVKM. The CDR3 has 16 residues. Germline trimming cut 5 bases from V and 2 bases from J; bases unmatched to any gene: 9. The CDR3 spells CASSPPSGGNPYEQYF. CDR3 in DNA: TGTGCCAGCAGTCCCCCTAGCGGGGGCAATCCCTACGAGCAGTACTTC.

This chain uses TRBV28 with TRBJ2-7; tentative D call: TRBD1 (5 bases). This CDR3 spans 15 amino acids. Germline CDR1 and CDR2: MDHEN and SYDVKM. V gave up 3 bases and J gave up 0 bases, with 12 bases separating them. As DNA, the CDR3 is TGTGCCAGCAGTTTTGGGCCAGGGCTCTCCTACGAGCAGTACTTC. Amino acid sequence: CASSFGPGLSYEQYF. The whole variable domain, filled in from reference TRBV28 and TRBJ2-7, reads DVKVTQSSRYLVKRTGEKVFLECVQDMDHENMFWYRQDPGLGLRLIYFSYDVKMKEKGDIPEGYSVSREKKERFSLILESASTNQTSMYLCASSFGPGLSYEQYFGPGTRLTVT.

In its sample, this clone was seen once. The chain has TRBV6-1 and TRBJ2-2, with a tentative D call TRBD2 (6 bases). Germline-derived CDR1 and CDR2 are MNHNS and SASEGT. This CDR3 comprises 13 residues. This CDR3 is CVGGTVNTGELFF. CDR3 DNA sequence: TGTGTCGGAGGGACCGTGAACACCGGGGAGCTGTTTTTT.

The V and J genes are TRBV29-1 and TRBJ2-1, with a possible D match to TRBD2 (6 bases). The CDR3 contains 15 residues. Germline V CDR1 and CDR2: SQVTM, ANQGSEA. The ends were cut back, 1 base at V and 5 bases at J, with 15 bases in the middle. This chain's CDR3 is CSVEGRRERNNEQFF. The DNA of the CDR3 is TGCAGCGTTGAAGGTAGACGGGAGCGAAACAATGAGCAGTTCTTC.

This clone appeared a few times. The CDR3 here is CASSEHLTDTQYF. The CDR3 DNA reads TGTGCCAGCAGTGAACACCTCACAGATACGCAGTATTTT. The chain uses TRBV25-1 and TRBJ2-3; unclear D gene. The V gene lost 2 bases and the J gene lost 2 bases, with 5 bases spanning the gap. This CDR3 comprises 13 residues. The germline V gene has CDR1 MGHDK and CDR2 SYGVNS.

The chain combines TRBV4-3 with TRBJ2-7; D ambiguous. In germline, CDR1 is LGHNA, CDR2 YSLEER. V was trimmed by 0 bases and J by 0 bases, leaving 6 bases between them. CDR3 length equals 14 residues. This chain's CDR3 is CASSQDRRSYEQYF. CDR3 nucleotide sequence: TGCGCCAGCAGCCAAGACAGGCGCTCCTACGAGCAGTACTTC.

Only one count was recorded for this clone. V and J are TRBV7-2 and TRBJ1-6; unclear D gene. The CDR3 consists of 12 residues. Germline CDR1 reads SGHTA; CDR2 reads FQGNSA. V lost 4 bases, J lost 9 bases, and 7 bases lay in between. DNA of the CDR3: TGTGCCAGCAGCTCCCTAGGTTCACCCCTCCACTTT. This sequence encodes CASSSLGSPLHF.

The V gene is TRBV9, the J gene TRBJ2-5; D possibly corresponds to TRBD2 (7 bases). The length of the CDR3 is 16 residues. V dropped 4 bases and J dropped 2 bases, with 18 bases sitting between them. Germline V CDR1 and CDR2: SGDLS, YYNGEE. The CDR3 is CASSLRGRGTQETQYF. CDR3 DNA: TGTGCCAGCAGCCTGCGGGGGAGGGGGACTCAAGAGACCCAGTACTTC.

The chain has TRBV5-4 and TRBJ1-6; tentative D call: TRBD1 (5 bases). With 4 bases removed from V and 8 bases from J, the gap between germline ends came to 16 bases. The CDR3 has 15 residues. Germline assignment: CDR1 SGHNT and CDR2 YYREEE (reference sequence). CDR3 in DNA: TGTGCCAGCAGCCGGGGCGAGTGGGTCGATTCACCCCTCCACTTT. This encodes CASSRGEWVDSPLHF.

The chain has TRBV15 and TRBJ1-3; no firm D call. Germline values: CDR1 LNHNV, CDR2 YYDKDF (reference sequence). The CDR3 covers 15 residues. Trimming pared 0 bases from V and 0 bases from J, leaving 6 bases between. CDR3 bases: TGTGCCACCAGCAGAGATCGAGGCTCTGGAAACACCATATATTTT. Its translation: CATSRDRGSGNTIYF.

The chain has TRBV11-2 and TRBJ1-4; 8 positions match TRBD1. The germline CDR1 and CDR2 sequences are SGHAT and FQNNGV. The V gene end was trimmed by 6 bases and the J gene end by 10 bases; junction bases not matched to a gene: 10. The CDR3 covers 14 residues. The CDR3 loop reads CASRRGQGPGKLFF. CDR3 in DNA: TGTGCCAGCAGGCGAGGACAGGGTCCTGGAAAACTGTTTTTT.

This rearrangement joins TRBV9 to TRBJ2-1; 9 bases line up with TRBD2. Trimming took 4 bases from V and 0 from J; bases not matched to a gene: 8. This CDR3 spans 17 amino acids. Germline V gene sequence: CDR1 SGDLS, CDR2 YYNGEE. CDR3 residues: CASSPRLADYSYNEQFF. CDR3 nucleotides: TGTGCCAGCAGCCCTAGACTAGCGGATTACTCCTACAATGAGCAGTTCTTC.

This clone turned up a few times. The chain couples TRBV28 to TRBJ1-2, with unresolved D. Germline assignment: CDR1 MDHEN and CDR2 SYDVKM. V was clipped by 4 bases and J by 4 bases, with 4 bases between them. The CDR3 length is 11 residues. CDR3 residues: CASSSVYGYTF. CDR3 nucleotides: TGTGCCAGCAGTTCAGTCTATGGCTACACCTTC.

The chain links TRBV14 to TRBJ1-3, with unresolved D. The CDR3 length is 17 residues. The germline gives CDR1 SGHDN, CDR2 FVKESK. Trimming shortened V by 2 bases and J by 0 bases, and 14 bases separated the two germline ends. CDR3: CASSQFRTEGSGNTIYF. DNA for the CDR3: TGTGCCAGCAGCCAATTTCGGACCGAGGGCTCTGGAAACACCATATATTTT.